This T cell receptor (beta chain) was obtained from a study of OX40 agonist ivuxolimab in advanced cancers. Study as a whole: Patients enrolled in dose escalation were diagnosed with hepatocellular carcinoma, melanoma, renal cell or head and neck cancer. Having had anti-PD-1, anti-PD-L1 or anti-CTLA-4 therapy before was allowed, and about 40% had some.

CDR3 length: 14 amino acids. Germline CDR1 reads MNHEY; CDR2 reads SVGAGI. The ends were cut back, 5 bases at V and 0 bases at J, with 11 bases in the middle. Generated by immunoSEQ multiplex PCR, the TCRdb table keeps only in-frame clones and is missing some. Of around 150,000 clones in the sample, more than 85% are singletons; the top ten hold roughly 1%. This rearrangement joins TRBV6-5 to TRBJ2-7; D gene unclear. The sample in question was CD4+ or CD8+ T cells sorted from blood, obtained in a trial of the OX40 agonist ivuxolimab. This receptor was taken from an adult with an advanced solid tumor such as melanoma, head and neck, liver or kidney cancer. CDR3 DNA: TGTGCCAGCAGTCTAAAATCGGTCTCCTACGAGCAGTACTTC. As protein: CASSLKSVSYEQYF.